This paragraph covers one TCR beta chain sequence. Trimming took 1 base from V and 3 from J, leaving 10 bases between them. Germline V gene sequence: CDR1 MNHNS, CDR2 SASEGT. The CDR3 runs 15 residues. This sample was taken from a study of OX40 agonist ivuxolimab in advanced cancers. Using immunoSEQ multiplex PCR, the repertoire was profiled, and TCRdb retains in-frame clones only, with some absent. The table has more than 45,000 clones, approximately 78% seen once; the top ten hold about 7.2%. This receptor was identified in an adult with an advanced solid tumor such as melanoma, head and neck, liver or kidney cancer. This sample comprised CD4+ or CD8+ T cells sorted from blood, obtained in a trial of the OX40 agonist ivuxolimab. This chain connects TRBV6-1 to TRBJ2-1; no reliable D call. The DNA for the CDR3 is TGTGCCAGCAGTGAAGTCGGGTTAGACTACAATGAGCAGTTCTTC. Its protein is CASSEVGLDYNEQFF.